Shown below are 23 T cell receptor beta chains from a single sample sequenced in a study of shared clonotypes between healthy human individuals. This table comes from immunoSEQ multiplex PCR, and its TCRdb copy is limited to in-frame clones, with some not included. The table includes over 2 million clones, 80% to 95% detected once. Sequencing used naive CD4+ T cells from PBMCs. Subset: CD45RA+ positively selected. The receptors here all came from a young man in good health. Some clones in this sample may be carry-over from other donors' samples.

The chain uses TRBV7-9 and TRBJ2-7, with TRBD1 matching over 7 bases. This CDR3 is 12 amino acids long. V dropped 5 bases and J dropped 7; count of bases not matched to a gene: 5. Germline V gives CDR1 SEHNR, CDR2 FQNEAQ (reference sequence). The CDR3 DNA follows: TGTGCCAGCAGCCCCGACAGGGAGGAGCAGTACTTC. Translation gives CASSPDREEQYF. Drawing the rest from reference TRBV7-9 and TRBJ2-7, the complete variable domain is DTGVSQNPRHKITKRGQNVTFRCDPISEHNRLYWYRQTLGQGPEFLTYFQNEAQLEKSRLLSDRFSAERPKGSFSTLEIQRTEQGDSAMYLCASSPDREEQYFGPGTRLTVT.

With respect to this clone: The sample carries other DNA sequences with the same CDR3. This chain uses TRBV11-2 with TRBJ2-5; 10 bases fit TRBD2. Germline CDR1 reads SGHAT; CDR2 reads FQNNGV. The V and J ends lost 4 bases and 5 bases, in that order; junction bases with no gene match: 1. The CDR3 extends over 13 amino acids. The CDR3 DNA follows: TGTGCCAGCAGCTCGGGACTAGCGGAGACCCAGTACTTC. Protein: CASSSGLAETQYF.

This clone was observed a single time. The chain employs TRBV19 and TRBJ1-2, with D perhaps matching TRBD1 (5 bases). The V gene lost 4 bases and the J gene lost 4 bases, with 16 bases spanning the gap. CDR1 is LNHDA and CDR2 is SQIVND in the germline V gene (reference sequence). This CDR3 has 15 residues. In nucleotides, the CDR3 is TGTGCCAGTAGTAGGCAGGATGGGGGGATCTATGGCTACACCTTC. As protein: CASSRQDGGIYGYTF.

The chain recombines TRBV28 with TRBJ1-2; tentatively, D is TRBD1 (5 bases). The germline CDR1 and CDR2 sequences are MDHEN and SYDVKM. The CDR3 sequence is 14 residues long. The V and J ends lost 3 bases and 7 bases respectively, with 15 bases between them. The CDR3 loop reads CASSFLSRVSGYTF. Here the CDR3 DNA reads TGTGCCAGCAGTTTTCTGTCCAGGGTCTCTGGCTACACCTTC.

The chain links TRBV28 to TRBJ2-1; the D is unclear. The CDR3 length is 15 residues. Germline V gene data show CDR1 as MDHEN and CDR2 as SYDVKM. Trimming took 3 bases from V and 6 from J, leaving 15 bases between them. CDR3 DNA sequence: TGTGCCAGCAGTTTGGATTATTTAATCGGCAATGAGCAGTTCTTC. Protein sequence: CASSLDYLIGNEQFF.

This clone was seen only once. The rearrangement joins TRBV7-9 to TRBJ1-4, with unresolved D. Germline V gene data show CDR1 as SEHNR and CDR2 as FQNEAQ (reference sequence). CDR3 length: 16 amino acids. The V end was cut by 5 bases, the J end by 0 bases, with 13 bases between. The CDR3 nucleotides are TGTGCCAGCAGCCGAAATTATGCTGCAACTAATGAAAAACTGTTTTTT. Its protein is CASSRNYAATNEKLFF.

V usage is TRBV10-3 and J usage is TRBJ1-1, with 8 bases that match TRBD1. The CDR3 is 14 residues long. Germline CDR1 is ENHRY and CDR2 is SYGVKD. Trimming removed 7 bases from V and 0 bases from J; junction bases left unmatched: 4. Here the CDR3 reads CAIMPTGVNTEAFF. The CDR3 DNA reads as TGTGCCATCATGCCGACAGGGGTGAACACTGAAGCTTTCTTT.

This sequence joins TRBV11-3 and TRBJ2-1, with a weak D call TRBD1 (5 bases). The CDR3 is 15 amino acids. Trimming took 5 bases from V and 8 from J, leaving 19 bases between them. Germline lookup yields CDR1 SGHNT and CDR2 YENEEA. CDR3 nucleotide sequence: TGTGCCAGCAGCCCTACTAATCTCAGGGCCTATGAGCAGTTCTTC. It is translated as CASSPTNLRAYEQFF.

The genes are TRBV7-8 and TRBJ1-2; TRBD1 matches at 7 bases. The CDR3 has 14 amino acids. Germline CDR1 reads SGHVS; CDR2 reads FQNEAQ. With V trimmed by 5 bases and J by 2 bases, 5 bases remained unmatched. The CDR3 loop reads CASSHTGQNYGYTF. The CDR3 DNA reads TGTGCCAGCAGCCACACGGGACAGAACTATGGCTACACCTTC.

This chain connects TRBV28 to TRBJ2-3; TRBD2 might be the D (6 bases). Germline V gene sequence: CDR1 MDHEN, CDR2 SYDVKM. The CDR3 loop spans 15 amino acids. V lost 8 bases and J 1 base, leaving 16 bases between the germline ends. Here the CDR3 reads CASRSPPGGTDTQYF. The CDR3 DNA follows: TGTGCCAGCCGAAGCCCACCGGGAGGCACAGATACGCAGTATTTT.

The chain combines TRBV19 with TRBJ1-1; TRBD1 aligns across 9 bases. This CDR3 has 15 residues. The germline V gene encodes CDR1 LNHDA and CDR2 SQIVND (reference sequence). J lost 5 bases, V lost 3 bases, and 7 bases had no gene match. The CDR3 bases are TGTGCCAGTAGTATCTGGGGACAGGGTCAGACTGAAGCTTTCTTT. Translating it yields CASSIWGQGQTEAFF.

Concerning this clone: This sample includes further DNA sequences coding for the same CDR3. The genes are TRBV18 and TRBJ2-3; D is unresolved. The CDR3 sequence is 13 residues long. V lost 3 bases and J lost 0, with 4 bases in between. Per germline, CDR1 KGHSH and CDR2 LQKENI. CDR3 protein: CASSPASTDTQYF. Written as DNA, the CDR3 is TGTGCCAGCTCACCGGCCAGCACAGATACGCAGTATTTT.

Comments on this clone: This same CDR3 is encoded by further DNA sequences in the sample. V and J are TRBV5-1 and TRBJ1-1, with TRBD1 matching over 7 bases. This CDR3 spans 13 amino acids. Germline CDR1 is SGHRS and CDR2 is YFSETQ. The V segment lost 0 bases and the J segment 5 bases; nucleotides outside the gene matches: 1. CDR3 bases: TGCGCCAGCAGCTTGGAGACAGGGACTGAAGCTTTCTTT. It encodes CASSLETGTEAFF. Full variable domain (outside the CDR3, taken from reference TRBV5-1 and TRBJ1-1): KAGVTQTPRYLIKTRGQQVTLSCSPISGHRSVSWYQQTPGQGLQFLFEYFSETQRNKGNFPGRFSGRQFSNSRSEMNVSTLELGDSALYLCASSLETGTEAFFGQGTRLTVV.

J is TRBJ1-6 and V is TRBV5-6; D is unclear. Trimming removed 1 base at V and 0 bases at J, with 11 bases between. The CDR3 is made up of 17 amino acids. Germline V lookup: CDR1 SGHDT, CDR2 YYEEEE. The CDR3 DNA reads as TGTGCCAGCAGCTTGTCTTCCACCAGCTCCTATAATTCACCCCTCCACTTT. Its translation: CASSLSSTSSYNSPLHF.

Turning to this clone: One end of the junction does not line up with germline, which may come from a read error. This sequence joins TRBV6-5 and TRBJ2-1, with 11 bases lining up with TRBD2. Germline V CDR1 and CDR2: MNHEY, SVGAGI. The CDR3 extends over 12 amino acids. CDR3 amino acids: CASSSVAGGWLF. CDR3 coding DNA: TGTGCCAGCAGTTCTGTAGCGGGAGGGTGGCTCTTC.

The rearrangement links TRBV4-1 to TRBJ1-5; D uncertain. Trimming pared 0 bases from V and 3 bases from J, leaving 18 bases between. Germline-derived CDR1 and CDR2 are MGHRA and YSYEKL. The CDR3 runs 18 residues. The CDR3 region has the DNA TGCGCCAGCAGCCAAGATGGGTGGTACACCGGTACCAATCAGCCCCAGCATTTT. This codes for CASSQDGWYTGTNQPQHF.

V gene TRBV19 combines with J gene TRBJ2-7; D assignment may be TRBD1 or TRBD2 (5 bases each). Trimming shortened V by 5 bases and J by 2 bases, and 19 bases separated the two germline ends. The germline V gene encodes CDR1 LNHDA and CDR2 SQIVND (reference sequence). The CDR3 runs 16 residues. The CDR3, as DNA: TGTGCCAGTAGTTCCACGGACCGGGACGGAACCTACGAGCAGTACTTC. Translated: CASSSTDRDGTYEQYF. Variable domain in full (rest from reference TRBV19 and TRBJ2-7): DGGITQSPKYLFRKEGQNVTLSCEQNLNHDAMYWYRQDPGQGLRLIYYSQIVNDFQKGDIAEGYSVSREKKESFPLTVTSAQKNPTAFYLCASSSTDRDGTYEQYFGPGTRLTVT.

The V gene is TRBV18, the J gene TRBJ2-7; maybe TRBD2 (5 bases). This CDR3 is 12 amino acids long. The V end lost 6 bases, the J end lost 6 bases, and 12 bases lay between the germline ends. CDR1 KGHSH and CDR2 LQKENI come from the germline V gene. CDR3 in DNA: TGTGCCAGCTCCCCCCGCGGGCGCGAGCAGTACTTC. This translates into CASSPRGREQYF.

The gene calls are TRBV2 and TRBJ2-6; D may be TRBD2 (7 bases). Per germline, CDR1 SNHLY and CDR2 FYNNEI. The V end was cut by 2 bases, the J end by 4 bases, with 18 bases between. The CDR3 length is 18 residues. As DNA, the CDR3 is TGTGCCAGCAGTGAAATGGGGGGGGCGCCTTCCGGGGCCAACGTCCTGACTTTC. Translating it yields CASSEMGGAPSGANVLTF. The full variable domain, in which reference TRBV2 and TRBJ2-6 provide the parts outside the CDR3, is EPEVTQTPSHQVTQMGQEVILRCVPISNHLYFYWYRQILGQKVEFLVSFYNNEISEKSEIFDDQFSVERPDGSNFTLKIRSTKLEDSAMYFCASSEMGGAPSGANVLTFGAGSRLTVL.

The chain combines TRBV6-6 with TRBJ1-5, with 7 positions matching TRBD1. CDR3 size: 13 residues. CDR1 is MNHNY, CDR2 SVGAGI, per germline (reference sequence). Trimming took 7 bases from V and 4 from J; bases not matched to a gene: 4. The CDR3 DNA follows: TGTGCCAGCACGGGACAGCCAAATCAGCCCCAGCATTTT. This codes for CASTGQPNQPQHF.

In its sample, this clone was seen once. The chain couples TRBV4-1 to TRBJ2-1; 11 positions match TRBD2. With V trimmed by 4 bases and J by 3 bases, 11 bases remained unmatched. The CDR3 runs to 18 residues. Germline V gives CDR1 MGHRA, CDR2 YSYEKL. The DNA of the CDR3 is TGCGCCAGCAGCCGTTACACTAGCGGGAGCGAACACTACAATGAGCAGTTCTTC. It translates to CASSRYTSGSEHYNEQFF.

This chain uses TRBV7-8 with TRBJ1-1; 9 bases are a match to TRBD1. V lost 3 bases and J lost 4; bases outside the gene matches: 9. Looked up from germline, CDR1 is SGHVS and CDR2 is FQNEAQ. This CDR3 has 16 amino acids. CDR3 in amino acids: CASSLEYRGRRTEAFF. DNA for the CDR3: TGTGCCAGCAGCTTGGAATACAGGGGGCGTCGCACTGAAGCTTTCTTT.

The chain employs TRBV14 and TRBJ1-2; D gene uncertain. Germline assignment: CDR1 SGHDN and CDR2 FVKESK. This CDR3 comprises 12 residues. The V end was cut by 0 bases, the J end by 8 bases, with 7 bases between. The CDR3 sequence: CASSQERFGYTF. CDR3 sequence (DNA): TGTGCCAGCAGCCAAGAGAGGTTCGGCTACACCTTC.